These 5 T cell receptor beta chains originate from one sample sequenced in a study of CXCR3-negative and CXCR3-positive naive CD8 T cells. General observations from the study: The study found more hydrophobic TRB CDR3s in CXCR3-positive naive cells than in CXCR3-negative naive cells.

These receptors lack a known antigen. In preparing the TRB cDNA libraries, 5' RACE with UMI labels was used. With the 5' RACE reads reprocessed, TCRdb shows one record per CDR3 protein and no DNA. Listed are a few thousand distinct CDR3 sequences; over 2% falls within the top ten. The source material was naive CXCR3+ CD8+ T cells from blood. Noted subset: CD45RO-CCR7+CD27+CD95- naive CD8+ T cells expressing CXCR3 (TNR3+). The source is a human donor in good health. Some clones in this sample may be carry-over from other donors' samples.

This chain's CDR3 is CASLGLETQYF. This sequence joins TRBV2 and TRBJ2-5; TCRdb names TRBD1, which stays unverified in the absence of DNA. The CDR3 covers 11 residues. CDR1 is SNHLY, CDR2 FYNNEI, per germline.

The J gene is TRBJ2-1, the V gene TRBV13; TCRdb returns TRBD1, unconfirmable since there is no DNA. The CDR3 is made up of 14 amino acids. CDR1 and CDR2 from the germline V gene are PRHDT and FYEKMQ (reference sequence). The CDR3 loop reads CASSAGVQANEQFF.

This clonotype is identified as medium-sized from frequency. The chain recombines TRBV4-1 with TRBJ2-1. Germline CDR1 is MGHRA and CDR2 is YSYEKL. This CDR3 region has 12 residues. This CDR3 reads CASSPTGNEQFF.

CDR3 in amino acids: CASSPLGSEETQYF. V is TRBV7-9 and J is TRBJ2-5. This CDR3 comprises 14 residues. In germline, CDR1 is SEHNR, CDR2 FQNEAQ (reference sequence).

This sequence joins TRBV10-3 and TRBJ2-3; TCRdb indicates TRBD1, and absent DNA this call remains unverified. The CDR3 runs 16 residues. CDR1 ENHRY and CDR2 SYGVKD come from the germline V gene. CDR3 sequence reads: CAISHLWGGSTDTQYF.